The 32 T cell receptor beta chains presented below share a single source sample, sequenced in a study of CD8 T cells in ankylosing spondylitis. TCRdb reprocessed the 5' RACE reads with MiXCR, giving one entry per CDR3 protein. The sample shows 180,000 or so distinct CDR3 sequences, more than 9% of them seen only once. Sequenced material: blood, either unsorted or a sorted T cell fraction (not recorded which). Receptors originate from a male donor with ankylosing spondylitis or in good health (not recorded which).

At least ten counts were recorded for this clonotype. This chain connects TRBV7-6 to TRBJ1-4, with 8 bases lining up with TRBD1. The germline gives CDR1 SGHVS, CDR2 FNYEAQ. With V trimmed by 5 bases and J by 5 bases, 10 bases remained unmatched. The CDR3 has 16 amino acids. The CDR3 DNA follows: TGTGCCAGCAGCCGCTTTGAGCAGGGGGCGAATGAAAAACTGTTTTTT. Its translation is CASSRFEQGANEKLFF.

This clonotype was recorded once. The chain joins TRBV5-5 to TRBJ2-7; D uncertain. Trimming took off 2 bases at V and 3 bases at J, with 12 bases between the two ends. This CDR3 spans 14 amino acids. Germline CDR1 and CDR2: SGHKS and YYEKEE (reference sequence). The CDR3 loop reads CASSLRPTIYEQYF. The CDR3 DNA sequence: TGTGCCAGCAGCTTAAGACCGACAATCTACGAGCAGTACTTC.

This chain connects TRBV6-2 or TRBV6-3 to TRBJ2-1, with 10 nucleotides matching TRBD1. The germline V gene encodes CDR1 MNHEY and CDR2 SVGEGT. The CDR3 length is 14 residues. V shed 8 bases, J shed 5 bases, and the junction held 6 bases outside the gene matches. CDR3 sequence (DNA): TGTGCCAGCGTGCAGGGACAGGGGAACAATGAGCAGTTCTTC. It translates to CASVQGQGNNEQFF.

This chain links TRBV7-9 with TRBJ2-1, with D perhaps TRBD2 (5 bases). Trimming pared 5 bases from V and 10 bases from J, leaving 12 bases between. Germline CDR1 is SEHNR and CDR2 is FQNEAQ (reference sequence). There are 12 residues in the CDR3. In nucleotides, the CDR3 is TGTGCCAGCAGCCTAATCCAGCGGGAGCAGTTCTTC. Translation: CASSLIQREQFF. Looking up the rest from reference TRBV7-9 and TRBJ2-1 gives the full variable domain: DTGVSQNPRHKITKRGQNVTFRCDPISEHNRLYWYRQTLGQGPEFLTYFQNEAQLEKSRLLSDRFSAERPKGSFSTLEIQRTEQGDSAMYLCASSLIQREQFFGPGTRLTVL.

This clonotype was detected ten times or more. This chain links TRBV5-1 with TRBJ2-5; D not resolved. This CDR3 comprises 13 residues. Trimming pared 2 bases from V and 0 bases from J, leaving 5 bases between. CDR1 is SGHRS and CDR2 is YFSETQ in the germline V gene. The CDR3 DNA is TGCGCCAGCAGCTTCCCCTACCAAGAGACCCAGTACTTC. Protein product: CASSFPYQETQYF.

About this clonotype: This may arise from a read error, as a much more abundant clone is one base away. The CDR3 coding sequence is TGCGCCAGCGGCTCCGGGACGGCGAACACCGGGGAGCTGTTTTTT. Its translation is CASGSGTANTGELFF. This chain joins TRBV5-1 and TRBJ2-2, with D perhaps being TRBD1 or TRBD2 (5 bases each). The CDR3 loop spans 15 amino acids. V lost 7 bases and J 0 bases, leaving 13 bases between the germline ends. CDR1 and CDR2 from the germline V gene are SGHRS and YFSETQ.

With regard to this clonotype: A much more abundant neighbour one base away suggests this may be a read error. The chain combines TRBV20-1 with TRBJ1-2; the D is unclear. CDR3 length: 13 amino acids. Germline CDR1 DFQATT, CDR2 SNEGSKA (reference sequence). Trimming took 2 bases from V and 4 from J, leaving 11 bases between them. CDR3 region: CSARKGLSYGYTF. Written as DNA, the CDR3 is TGCAGTGCTAGAAAAGGGTTGAGCTATGGCTACACCTTC.

This clonotype was observed many times. The chain combines TRBV5-6 with TRBJ1-5; D is unclear. Looked up from germline, CDR1 is SGHDT and CDR2 is YYEEEE. The CDR3 spans 12 residues. The V gene lost 4 bases and the J gene lost 4 bases, with 6 bases spanning the gap. The CDR3 sequence: CASSLFNQPQHF. The CDR3 DNA follows: TGTGCCAGCAGCCTATTTAATCAGCCCCAGCATTTT.

This clonotype was recorded many times. V and J are TRBV5-1 and TRBJ2-5; TRBD1 matches 8 bases. The CDR3 contains 15 residues. V trimming: 1 base; J trimming: 4 bases; junction bases outside the gene matches: 6. CDR1 and CDR2 from the germline V gene are SGHRS and YFSETQ. This CDR3 reads CASSLQAGTGETQYF. The CDR3 coding sequence is TGCGCCAGCAGCTTGCAGGCGGGGACAGGAGAGACCCAGTACTTC.

This clonotype occurred many times. The gene calls are TRBV7-6 and TRBJ1-2; no definite D call. The V end was cut by 6 bases, the J end by 5 bases, with 22 bases between. Germline CDR1 reads SGHVS; CDR2 reads FNYEAQ. The CDR3 extends over 16 amino acids. CDR3 region: CASSRTSRARGYGYTF. The CDR3 DNA reads as TGTGCCAGCAGTCGCACATCCCGGGCCCGAGGGTATGGCTACACCTTC.

This clonotype was recorded at least ten times. This sequence joins TRBV15 and TRBJ2-3; 9 bases align to TRBD2. V was clipped by 0 bases and J by 8 bases; unmatched bases: 3. The CDR3 length is 14 residues. Looked up from germline, CDR1 is LNHNV and CDR2 is YYDKDF (reference sequence). The CDR3 loop is CATSREGSGSTQYF. The CDR3 DNA follows: TGTGCCACCAGCAGAGAGGGTAGCGGGAGTACGCAGTATTTT.

This clonotype was counted at least ten times. The V gene is TRBV14, the J gene TRBJ1-1, with a tentative D call TRBD1 (5 bases). Germline values: CDR1 SGHDN, CDR2 FVKESK. V was shortened by 4 bases and J by 10 bases, with 22 bases between the two germline ends. This CDR3 contains 15 residues. Here the CDR3 reads CASSRISGTGRGAFF. CDR3 DNA: TGTGCCAGCAGCCGAATATCCGGGACGGGAAGAGGAGCTTTCTTT.

CDR3 sequence reads: CASSFSGTTDTQYF. CDR3 in DNA: TGTGCCAGCAGCTTTAGCGGGACTACAGATACGCAGTATTTT. This rearrangement joins TRBV7-9 to TRBJ2-3, with 8 bases matching TRBD2. There are 14 residues in the CDR3. J gave up 3 bases and V 3 bases, and 2 bases lay outside the gene matches. The germline gives CDR1 SEHNR, CDR2 FQNEAQ (reference sequence).

The V call is TRBV12-3 or TRBV12-4, the J call TRBJ2-1, with a weak D call TRBD1 (6 bases). V lost 4 bases to trimming and J lost 2 bases, with 15 bases between them. The CDR3 extends over 16 amino acids. The CDR3 region has the DNA TGTGCCAGCAGTTCCTATAAGGACAGTACCTACAATGAGCAGTTCTTC. Its translation is CASSSYKDSTYNEQFF.

This clonotype was observed many times. The chain is built from TRBV24-1 and TRBJ2-3; 7 bases map to TRBD1. Unmatched junction bases numbered 7, after V lost 6 bases and J lost 2 bases. There are 15 residues in the CDR3. The V gene's germline CDR1 is KGHDR and CDR2 SFDVKD. CDR3 nucleotide sequence: TGTGCCACCAGTCCCCGGGGACAGCACACAGATACGCAGTATTTT. This translates into CATSPRGQHTDTQYF.

In its sample, this clonotype was seen many times. The chain recombines TRBV5-1 with TRBJ2-3, with 12 bases matching TRBD2. The J segment lost 4 bases and the V segment lost 1 base, leaving 10 bases of the junction unmatched. Per germline, CDR1 SGHRS and CDR2 YFSETQ. The CDR3 consists of 18 residues. CDR3 DNA: TGCGCCAGCAGCTTGATGCCTAGCGGGAGGGCCATCGCAGATACGCAGTATTTT. As protein: CASSLMPSGRAIADTQYF.

This clonotype has only a few counts. The chain employs TRBV5-1 and TRBJ2-1; the match to TRBD2 covers 8 bases. The germline CDR1 and CDR2 sequences are SGHRS and YFSETQ. This CDR3 has 14 amino acids. Trimming removed 2 bases from V and 5 bases from J; junction bases left unmatched: 3. CDR3 in DNA: TGCGCCAGCAGCTTAGGGCGGGGGGACAATGAGCAGTTCTTC. This gives the protein CASSLGRGDNEQFF.

This sequence joins TRBV12-3 or TRBV12-4 and TRBJ2-7; possibly TRBD2 for D (6 bases). The V end lost 1 base, the J end lost 7 bases, and 14 bases lay between the germline ends. There are 14 residues in the CDR3. CDR3 DNA: TGTGCCAGCAGTTTAGTGGAGTGGGGGGATGAGCAGTACTTC. It translates to CASSLVEWGDEQYF.

V gene TRBV27 combines with J gene TRBJ1-5, with D uncertain. V was shortened by 7 bases and J by 11 bases, with 15 bases between the two germline ends. The CDR3 is 12 amino acids. CDR1 MNHEY and CDR2 SMNVEV come from the germline V gene (reference sequence). The CDR3 is CASTEGSLTQHF. The CDR3 DNA is TGTGCCAGCACGGAGGGTTCATTGACCCAGCATTTT.

This clonotype was observed many times. The chain uses TRBV5-1 and TRBJ2-7, with D perhaps matching TRBD2 (6 bases). Per germline, CDR1 SGHRS and CDR2 YFSETQ. This CDR3 contains 14 residues. Trimming removed 6 bases at V and 5 bases at J, with 18 bases between. CDR3 loop: CASTWDSLRNEQYF. CDR3 sequence (DNA): TGCGCCAGCACCTGGGACTCCCTGCGCAACGAGCAGTACTTC. Variable domain in full (rest from reference TRBV5-1 and TRBJ2-7): KAGVTQTPRYLIKTRGQQVTLSCSPISGHRSVSWYQQTPGQGLQFLFEYFSETQRNKGNFPGRFSGRQFSNSRSEMNVSTLELGDSALYLCASTWDSLRNEQYFGPGTRLTVT.

This clonotype was counted ten times or more. CDR3 protein: CASSPVAGPQETQYF. CDR3 nucleotide sequence: TGTGCCAGCAGCCCCGTAGCGGGGCCTCAAGAGACCCAGTACTTC. The genes are TRBV7-6 and TRBJ2-5; 8 nucleotides line up with TRBD2. There are 15 residues in the CDR3. The V gene's germline CDR1 is SGHVS and CDR2 FNYEAQ. Unmatched junction bases numbered 7, after V lost 5 bases and J lost 2 bases.

This clonotype came up many times. The V and J genes are TRBV5-1 and TRBJ1-2, with 9 bases identical to TRBD1. The CDR3 length is 15 residues. With 4 bases clipped from V and 7 bases from J, the junction kept 11 bases outside the gene matches. Germline CDR1 SGHRS, CDR2 YFSETQ. The CDR3 coding sequence is TGCGCCAGCAGCCCTGGGACAGGGTCAAGAAGTGGCTACACCTTC. It yields the protein CASSPGTGSRSGYTF.

The table lists this clonotype with many counts. The chain is built from TRBV20-1 and TRBJ2-1; maybe TRBD2 (6 bases). The V and J ends lost 6 bases and 5 bases respectively, with 17 bases between them. The germline V gene has CDR1 DFQATT and CDR2 SNEGSKA (reference sequence). This CDR3 is 14 amino acids long. CDR3 DNA: TGCAGTGCGACAAATGGACTACCACACAATGAGCAGTTCTTC. Its protein product is CSATNGLPHNEQFF.

There are a few counts of this clonotype. V usage is TRBV5-1 and J usage is TRBJ2-3; 9 bases map to TRBD2. This CDR3 has 16 residues. V gave up 0 bases and J gave up 0 bases; unmatched junction bases: 2. Germline V CDR1 and CDR2: SGHRS, YFSETQ. CDR3 protein: CASSLGLAESTDTQYF. In DNA form, the CDR3 reads TGCGCCAGCAGCTTGGGACTAGCGGAAAGCACAGATACGCAGTATTTT.

At least ten counts were recorded for this clonotype. The chain is built from TRBV25-1 and TRBJ2-5; 11 positions agree with TRBD1. Germline V lookup: CDR1 MGHDK, CDR2 SYGVNS. Trimming took 3 bases from V and 4 from J; bases not matched to a gene: 4. The CDR3 is made up of 15 amino acids. This CDR3 is CASSDGQGASETQYF. In DNA form, the CDR3 reads TGTGCCAGCAGTGATGGACAGGGGGCTTCAGAGACCCAGTACTTC.

Ten or more counts support this clonotype. The chain is built from TRBV29-1 and TRBJ2-3, with TRBD2 identical over 9 bases. After removal of 7 bases from V and 3 bases from J, the junction contained 5 bases not matched to a gene. CDR1 and CDR2 (germline): SQVTM, ANQGSEA. CDR3 length: 13 amino acids. This CDR3 reads CSALLAGTDTQYF. The CDR3 bases are TGCAGCGCCTTACTAGCGGGTACAGATACGCAGTATTTT.

This clonotype was detected only a few times. The J gene is TRBJ1-1, the V gene TRBV4-3; no firm D call. The CDR3 length is 16 residues. CDR1 is LGHNA and CDR2 is YSLEER in the germline V gene. Trimming cost V 4 bases and J 0 bases, with 15 bases left between them. Here the CDR3 DNA reads TGCGCCAGCAGCCCCAACCCGGGCGGTGTGAACACTGAAGCTTTCTTT. It encodes CASSPNPGGVNTEAFF.

This clonotype showed up many times. The chain joins TRBV12-3 or TRBV12-4 to TRBJ1-1; D remains unclear. The CDR3 has 14 residues. V was cut by 4 bases and J by 1 base, with 10 bases left in between. CDR3 in DNA: TGTGCCAGCAGTTCGTTGGGAGCGAACACTGAAGCTTTCTTT. Amino acid sequence: CASSSLGANTEAFF.

This clonotype was observed at least ten times. The chain recombines TRBV25-1 with TRBJ1-2; 8 positions match TRBD1. This CDR3 has 13 residues. The V gene's germline CDR1 is MGHDK and CDR2 SYGVNS. V lost 8 bases, J lost 5 bases, and 7 bases stayed unmatched. CDR3 residues: CASGEDREYGYTF. The CDR3 bases are TGTGCCAGCGGAGAGGACAGGGAGTATGGCTACACCTTC.

This chain joins TRBV19 and TRBJ2-1; maybe TRBD2 (8 bases). The V gene lost 10 bases and the J gene lost 9 bases, with 22 bases spanning the gap. The germline V gene encodes CDR1 LNHDA and CDR2 SQIVND (reference sequence). This CDR3 spans 14 amino acids. The chain's CDR3 is CATQGTRGLSEQFF. For the CDR3, the DNA is TGTGCCACCCAAGGGACTAGGGGGCTCAGTGAGCAGTTCTTC.

Turning to this clonotype: One junction end does not reproduce the germline sequence, and a read error may be involved. The chain couples TRBV28 to TRBJ2-1; D may correspond to TRBD1 or TRBD2 (5 bases each). Germline CDR1 is MDHEN and CDR2 is SYDVKM. The CDR3 loop spans 12 amino acids. The CDR3 nucleotides read TGTGCCAGCAGTCCGCTCGGGGCAGTTCAAGTCTTC. Its protein product is CASSPLGAVQVF.

This clonotype was picked up many times. The CDR3 DNA reads TGTGCCAGCAGAACAGGACAGGGAAACACTGAAGCTTTCTTT. Translated, it gives CASRTGQGNTEAFF. The chain is built from TRBV12-3 or TRBV12-4 and TRBJ1-1, with TRBD1 matching over 8 bases. The CDR3 has 14 amino acids. V lost 6 bases, J lost 2 bases, and 5 bases stayed unmatched.